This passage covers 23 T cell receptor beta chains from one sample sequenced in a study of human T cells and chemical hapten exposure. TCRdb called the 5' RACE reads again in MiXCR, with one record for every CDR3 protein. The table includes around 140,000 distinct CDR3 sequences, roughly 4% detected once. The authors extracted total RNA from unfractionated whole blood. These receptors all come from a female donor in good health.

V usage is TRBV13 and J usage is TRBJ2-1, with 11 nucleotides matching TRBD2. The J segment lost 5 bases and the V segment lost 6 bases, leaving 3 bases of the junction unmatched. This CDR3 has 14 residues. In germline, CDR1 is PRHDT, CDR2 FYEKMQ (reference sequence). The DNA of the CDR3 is TGTGCCAGCAGTGGGACTAGCGGCCACAATGAGCAGTTCTTC. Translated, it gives CASSGTSGHNEQFF.

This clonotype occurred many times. The CDR3 sequence: CASSQGTAGTEAFF. In DNA, the CDR3 is TGTGCCAGCAGCCAAGGGACGGCGGGGACTGAAGCTTTCTTT. The rearrangement uses TRBV4-2 and TRBJ1-1; D not certain. The V gene lost 1 base and the J gene lost 5 bases, with 11 bases spanning the gap. This CDR3 comprises 14 residues. Germline CDR1 LGHNA, CDR2 YNFKEQ.

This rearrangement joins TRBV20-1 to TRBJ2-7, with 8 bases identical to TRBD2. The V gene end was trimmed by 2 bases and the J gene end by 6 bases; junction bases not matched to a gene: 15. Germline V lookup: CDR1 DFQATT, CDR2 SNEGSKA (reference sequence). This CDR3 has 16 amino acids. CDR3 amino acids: CSARHFESGGLGEQYF. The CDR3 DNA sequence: TGCAGTGCTAGACATTTTGAGAGCGGGGGCTTGGGCGAGCAGTACTTC.

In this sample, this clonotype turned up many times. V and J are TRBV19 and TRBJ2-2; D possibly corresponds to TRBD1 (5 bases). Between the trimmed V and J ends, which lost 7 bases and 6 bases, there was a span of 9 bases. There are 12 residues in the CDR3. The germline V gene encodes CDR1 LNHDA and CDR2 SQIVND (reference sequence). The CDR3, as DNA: TGTGCCAGTACCAGGACACCCGGGGAGCTGTTTTTT. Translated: CASTRTPGELFF.

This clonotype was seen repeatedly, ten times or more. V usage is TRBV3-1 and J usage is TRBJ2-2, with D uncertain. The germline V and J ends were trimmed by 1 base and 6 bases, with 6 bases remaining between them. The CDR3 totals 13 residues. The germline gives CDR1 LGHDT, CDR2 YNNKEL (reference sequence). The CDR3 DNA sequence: TGTGCCAGCAGCCAAGCTAGGGCCGGGGAGCTGTTTTTT. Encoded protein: CASSQARAGELFF.

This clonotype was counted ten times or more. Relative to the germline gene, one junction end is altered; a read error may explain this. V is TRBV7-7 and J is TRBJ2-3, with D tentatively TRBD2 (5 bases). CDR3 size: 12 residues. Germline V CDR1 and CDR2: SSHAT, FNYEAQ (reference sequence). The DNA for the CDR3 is TGTGCTAGCAGCCAAGGCGGGGATACGCAGTATTTT. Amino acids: CASSQGGDTQYF. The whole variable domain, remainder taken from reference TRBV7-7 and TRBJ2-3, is GAGVSQSPRYKVTKRGQDVTLRCDPISSHATLYWYQQALGQGPEFLTYFNYEAQPDKSGLPSDRFSAERPEGSISTLTIQRTEQRDSAMYRCASSQGGDTQYFGPGTRLTVL.

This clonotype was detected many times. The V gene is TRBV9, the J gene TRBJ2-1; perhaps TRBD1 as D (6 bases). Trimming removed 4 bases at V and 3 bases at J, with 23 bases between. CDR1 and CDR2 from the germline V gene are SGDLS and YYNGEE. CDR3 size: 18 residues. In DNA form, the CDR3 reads TGTGCCAGCAGCTCCCAGTACAGGGTCTCCCCAAACTACAATGAGCAGTTCTTC. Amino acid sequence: CASSSQYRVSPNYNEQFF.

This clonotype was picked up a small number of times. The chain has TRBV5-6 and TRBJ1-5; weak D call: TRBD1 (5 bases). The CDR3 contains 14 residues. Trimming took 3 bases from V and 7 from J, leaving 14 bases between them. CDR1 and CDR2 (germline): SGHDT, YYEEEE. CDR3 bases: TGTGCCAGCAGCTGGGACCCCGGGGGACAGCCCCAGCATTTT. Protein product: CASSWDPGGQPQHF.

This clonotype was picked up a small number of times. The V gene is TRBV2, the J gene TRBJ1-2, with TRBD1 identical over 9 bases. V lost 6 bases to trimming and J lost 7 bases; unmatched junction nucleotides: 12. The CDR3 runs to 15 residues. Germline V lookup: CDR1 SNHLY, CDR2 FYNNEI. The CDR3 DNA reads TGTGCCAGCAGGACCGGGACAGGGTTTTTCCGTGGCTACACCTTC. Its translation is CASRTGTGFFRGYTF.

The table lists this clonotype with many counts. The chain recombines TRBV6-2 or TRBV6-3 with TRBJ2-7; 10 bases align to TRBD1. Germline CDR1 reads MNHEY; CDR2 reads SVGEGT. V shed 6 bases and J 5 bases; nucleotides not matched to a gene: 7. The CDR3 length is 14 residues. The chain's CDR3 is CASSYAGTGDEQYF. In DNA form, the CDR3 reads TGTGCCAGCAGCTACGCCGGGACAGGGGACGAGCAGTACTTC.

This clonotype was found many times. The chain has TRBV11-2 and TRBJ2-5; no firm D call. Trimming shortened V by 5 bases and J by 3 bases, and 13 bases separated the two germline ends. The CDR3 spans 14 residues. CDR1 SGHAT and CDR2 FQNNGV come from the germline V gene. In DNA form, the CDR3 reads TGTGCCAGCAGCAGCCATCGGCTTGAAGAGACCCAGTACTTC. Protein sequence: CASSSHRLEETQYF.

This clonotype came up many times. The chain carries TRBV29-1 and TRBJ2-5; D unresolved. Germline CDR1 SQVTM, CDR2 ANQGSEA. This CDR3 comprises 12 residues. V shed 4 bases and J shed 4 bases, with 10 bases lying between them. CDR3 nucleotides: TGCAGCGTTGTAGGCCCAGGAGAGACCCAGTACTTC. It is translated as CSVVGPGETQYF.

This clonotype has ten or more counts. The CDR3 region is CASSRQGYEQYF. CDR3 DNA: TGTGCCAGCAGTAGACAGGGGTACGAGCAGTACTTC. The J gene is TRBJ2-7, the V gene TRBV2, with 8 bases fitting TRBD1. The J segment lost 4 bases and the V segment lost 5 bases, leaving 1 base of the junction unmatched. The CDR3 is 12 amino acids. CDR1 is SNHLY and CDR2 is FYNNEI in the germline V gene.

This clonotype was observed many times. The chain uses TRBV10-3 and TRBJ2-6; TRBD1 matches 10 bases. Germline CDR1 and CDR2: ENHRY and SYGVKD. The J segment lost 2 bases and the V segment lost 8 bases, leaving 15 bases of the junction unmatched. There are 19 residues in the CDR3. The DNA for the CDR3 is TGTGCCATCCGCGGGGTCCCGGGACAGGGGTTAGCTGGGGCCAACGTCCTGACTTTC. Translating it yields CAIRGVPGQGLAGANVLTF.

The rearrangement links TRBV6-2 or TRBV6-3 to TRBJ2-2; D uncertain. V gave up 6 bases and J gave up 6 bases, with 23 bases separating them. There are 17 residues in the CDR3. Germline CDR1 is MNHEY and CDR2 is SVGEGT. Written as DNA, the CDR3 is TGTGCCAGCAGCCCAGGCCGAGGACCCCGAAGGGCCGGGGAGCTGTTTTTT. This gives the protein CASSPGRGPRRAGELFF.

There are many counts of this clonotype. The CDR3: CASRMGQGYTEAFF. The CDR3 DNA follows: TGTGCTAGCCGGATGGGGCAGGGATACACTGAAGCTTTCTTT. V gene TRBV12-5 combines with J gene TRBJ1-1, with D possibly being TRBD1 (5 bases). With 9 bases removed from V and 3 bases from J, the gap between germline ends came to 17 bases. In germline, CDR1 is LGHNT, CDR2 FRNRAP. The length of the CDR3 is 14 residues. The full variable domain, completed using reference TRBV12-5 and TRBJ1-1, is DARVTQTPRHKVTEMGQEVTMRCQPILGHNTVFWYRQTMMQGLELLAYFRNRAPLDDSGMPKDRFSAEMPDATLATLKIQPSEPRDSAVYFCASRMGQGYTEAFFGQGTRLTVV.

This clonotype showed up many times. The DNA for the CDR3 is TGTGCCAGCAGCTCCCTAGGTCAGCCCCAGCATTTT. This codes for CASSSLGQPQHF. The rearrangement uses TRBV5-5 and TRBJ1-5; unclear D gene. The length of the CDR3 is 12 residues. V lost 3 bases and J lost 6, with 7 bases in between. Per germline, CDR1 SGHKS and CDR2 YYEKEE (reference sequence).

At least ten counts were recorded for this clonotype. The CDR3 is CASSSKNNRQTVSNQPQHF. The CDR3 nucleotides are TGTGCCAGCAGCTCGAAGAATAACAGACAGACAGTTAGCAATCAGCCCCAGCATTTT. The chain has TRBV11-2 and TRBJ1-5, with D perhaps TRBD1 (5 bases). CDR1 is SGHAT and CDR2 is FQNNGV in the germline V gene. CDR3 length equals 19 residues. V lost 4 bases and J lost 0, with 22 bases in between.

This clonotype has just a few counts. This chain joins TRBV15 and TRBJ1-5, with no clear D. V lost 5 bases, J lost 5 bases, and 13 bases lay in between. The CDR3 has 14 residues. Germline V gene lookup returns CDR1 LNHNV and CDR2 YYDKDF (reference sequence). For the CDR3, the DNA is TGTGCCACCAGCCAGCGGCTTCTCGATCAGCCCCAGCATTTT. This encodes CATSQRLLDQPQHF. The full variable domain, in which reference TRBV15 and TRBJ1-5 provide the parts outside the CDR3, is DAMVIQNPRYQVTQFGKPVTLSCSQTLNHNVMYWYQQKSSQAPKLLFHYYDKDFNNEADTPDNFQSRRPNTSFCFLDIRSPGLGDTAMYLCATSQRLLDQPQHFGDGTRLSIL.

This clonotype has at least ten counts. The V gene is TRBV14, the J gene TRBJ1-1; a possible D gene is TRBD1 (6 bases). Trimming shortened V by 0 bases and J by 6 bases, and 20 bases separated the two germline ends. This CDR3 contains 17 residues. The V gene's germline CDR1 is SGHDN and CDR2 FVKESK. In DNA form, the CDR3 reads TGTGCCAGCAGCCAAGAATGGGGGCCCCTATCGTTCTCTGAAGCTTTCTTT. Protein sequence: CASSQEWGPLSFSEAFF.

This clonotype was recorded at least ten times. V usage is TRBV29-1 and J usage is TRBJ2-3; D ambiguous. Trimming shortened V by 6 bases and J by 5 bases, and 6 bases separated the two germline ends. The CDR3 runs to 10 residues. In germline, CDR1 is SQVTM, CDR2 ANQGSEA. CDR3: CSVAVDTQYF. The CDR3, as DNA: TGCAGCGTAGCTGTAGATACGCAGTATTTT.

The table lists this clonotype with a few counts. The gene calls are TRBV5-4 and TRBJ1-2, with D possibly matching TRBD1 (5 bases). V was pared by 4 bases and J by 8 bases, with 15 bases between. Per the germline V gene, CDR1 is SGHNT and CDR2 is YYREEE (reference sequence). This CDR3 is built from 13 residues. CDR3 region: CASSPAGSEGYTF. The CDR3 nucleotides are TGTGCCAGCAGCCCTGCAGGGTCGGAGGGCTACACCTTC.

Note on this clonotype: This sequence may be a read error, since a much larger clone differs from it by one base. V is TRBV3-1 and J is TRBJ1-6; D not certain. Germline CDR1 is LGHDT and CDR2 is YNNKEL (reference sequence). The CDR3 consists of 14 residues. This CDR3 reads CASSKKGVNAPLHF. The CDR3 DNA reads TGTGCCAGCAGTAAGAAAGGAGTTAATGCACCCCTCCACTTT.